A single sample is the source of the 6 T cell receptor beta chains below, sequenced in a study of spatial heterogeneity in lung cancer. TCRdb re-called the 5' RACE reads with MiXCR, one entry per CDR3 protein. The sample carries tens of thousands of distinct CDR3 sequences, 15% to 25% recorded once. Documented time point: sample taken at primary tumor resection. Researchers sequenced whole RNA taken from tumor, nontumor lung or frozen PBMC without sorting. This material consisted of PBMCs, taken at surgery. Source of these receptors: a male donor with early-stage non-small cell lung cancer.

This clonotype showed up many times. The chain joins TRBV9 to TRBJ1-2, with D possibly TRBD1 on 5 matching bases. Trimming took 4 bases from V and 7 from J, leaving 17 bases between them. The CDR3 consists of 14 residues. Germline V lookup: CDR1 SGDLS, CDR2 YYNGEE. The CDR3 sequence is CASSLPGGGSGYTF. CDR3 DNA: TGTGCCAGCAGCCTTCCCGGGGGGGGGTCTGGCTACACCTTC. Using reference TRBV9 and TRBJ1-2 for the parts outside the CDR3, the full variable domain is DSGVTQTPKHLITATGQRVTLRCSPRSGDLSVYWYQQSLDQGLQFLIQYYNGEERAKGNILERFSAQQFPDLHSELNLSSLELGDSALYFCASSLPGGGSGYTFGSGTRLTVV.

Only a few counts were recorded for this clonotype. This rearrangement joins TRBV7-9 to TRBJ2-2; D uncertain. V was trimmed by 5 bases and J by 1 base, leaving 8 bases between them. Germline CDR1 reads SEHNR; CDR2 reads FQNEAQ (reference sequence). The CDR3 is 14 amino acids. This CDR3 reads CASSPHQNTGELFF. The CDR3 DNA is TGTGCCAGCAGCCCCCATCAGAACACCGGGGAGCTGTTTTTT.

This clonotype was counted at least ten times. The chain has TRBV7-2 and TRBJ2-3; D may be TRBD1 or TRBD2 (5 bases each). V lost 6 bases and J 0 bases, leaving 13 bases between the germline ends. The CDR3 is 15 amino acids. Germline loops: CDR1 SGHTA, CDR2 FQGNSA. CDR3 region: CASRPPGPSTDTQYF. Here the CDR3 DNA reads TGTGCCAGCAGACCCCCGGGACCCAGCACAGATACGCAGTATTTT.

Concerning this clonotype itself: Mismatch with germline at one junction end may stem from a read error. This chain links TRBV18 with TRBJ2-6; the D is unclear. The germline gives CDR1 KGHSH, CDR2 LQKENI. CDR3 length: 16 amino acids. Written as DNA, the CDR3 is TGTGTCAGCTCACCACCCGTTGTCTCTGGGGCCAACGTCCTGACTTTC. It codes for CVSSPPVVSGANVLTF.

In this sample, this clonotype turned up a few times. The chain uses TRBV9 and TRBJ1-3; D gene uncertain. CDR1 is SGDLS, CDR2 YYNGEE, per germline. This CDR3 region has 16 residues. V lost 0 bases and J lost 0, with 10 bases in between. CDR3 sequence: CASSVEGVFSGNTIYF. The CDR3 DNA reads as TGTGCCAGCAGCGTAGAAGGCGTTTTCTCTGGAAACACCATATATTTT.

This clonotype was counted many times. The chain has TRBV7-8 and TRBJ1-6, with TRBD1 matching 7 bases. The CDR3 is 14 residues long. Trimming cost V 7 bases and J 7 bases; bases outside gene matches: 7. Germline CDR1 is SGHVS and CDR2 is FQNEAQ. Here the CDR3 reads CASTRPGQNSPLHF. The CDR3, as DNA: TGTGCCAGCACCCGGCCGGGACAGAATTCACCCCTCCACTTT.